Included here is one TCR beta chain sequence, with context. It lacks a known antigen. One base away there is no much larger clone; base qualities are not given. The CDR3 regions of human TCRbeta chains were analyzed by immunosequencing. Regarding the original processing steps: Repertoire TCRs were matched against a reference library of SARS-CoV-2-specific TCRs generated with the MIRA antigen-specificity platform. Breadth was defined as the fraction of unique TCRs that were SARS-CoV-2-associated, and depth was defined as the fraction of total T cells that were SARS-CoV-2-associated. Using the MIRA data, every spike-specific TCR was mapped to the spike region that the TCR reacted to and assigned to either a CD4 or a CD8 class. Log10-transformed breadth and depth values were compared by one-way ANOVA with Sidak's multiple comparisons tests. In its TCRdb copy, this immuneACCESS table keeps in-frame sequences only and misses some clones. Where compared with another copy, unresolved V genes explain less than half of these, and the others have no known cause. V and J calls and clone size are given by that table; D and trimming were obtained from the DNA. The sample table shows 120,000 to 150,000 clones, and about 89% are seen once. Approximately 4.8% of the sample rests with the top ten.

The sample belongs to a study of T cell responses to AZD1222 COVID-19 vaccine (dated by TCRdb to about 2021). Notes on the research overall: AZD1222 recipients with second doses at about 4 weeks or about 12 weeks were pooled, because spike-specific TCR depth and breadth did not differ between schedules. A total of about 240 trial participants underwent TCR sequencing, of whom about 210 received two doses of AZD1222 and about 25 received two doses of the MenACWY control vaccine. Trial participants were enrolled into age subgroups of 18-55, 56-69 and 70-plus years, which contained about 150, 27 and 61 TCR-sequenced participants, respectively.

Unmatched junction bases come to 4, with V trimmed by 2 bases and J by 10 bases. The germline V gene (reference sequence) gives CDR1 as SGHAT and CDR2 as FQDESV. The CDR3 runs 14 amino acids, cysteine and phenylalanine included. The sequence is cut down to CDR3 DNA, 42 bases in frame from base 1. This sample's time point label indicates: baseline before first vaccination. Vaccinee samples came from UK trials COV001 and COV002, including a single-blind randomized controlled phase 2/3 trial of AZD1222 (ChAdOx1 nCoV-19) in healthy adults. For TCRbeta chain sequencing, PBMC samples from trial participants were taken at day 0 and at day 28 after the second dose. Results the study describes overall, beyond this receptor: Participants were mostly white British, with more females than males. The authors suggested clonal diversity may have been underestimated. Epitopes outside the regions mutated in the B.1.351 and B.1.1.7 variants were reportedly recognized by nearly half of the unique spike-specific TCRs. Conclusions about previously exposed vaccinees are limited, since just six AZD1222 recipients were seropositive for SARS-CoV-2 at baseline. The vaccine-associated CD4 TCRs covered the entire spike protein, and the dominant responses fell in regions 160-218 and 743-854. In the small 56-69-year group, the increase in depth fell short of significance, most likely because of low power. Because no samples from the day 14 peak response were available, repertoires could be characterized only after the peak T cell response. A significant rise in spike-specific TCR breadth and depth was observed after two AZD1222 doses relative to day 0 and relative to MenACWY recipients.

The sequence derives from an adult in good health. The sample here was peripheral blood, taken on day 0 of AZD1222 vaccination. The sequence joins TRBV11-1 to TRBJ1-6, with TRBD1 matching 8 junction bases. The base sequence is TGTGCCAGCAGCTTAACAGACAGGGGATCACCCCTCCACTTT. The resulting protein is CASSLTDRGSPLHF.